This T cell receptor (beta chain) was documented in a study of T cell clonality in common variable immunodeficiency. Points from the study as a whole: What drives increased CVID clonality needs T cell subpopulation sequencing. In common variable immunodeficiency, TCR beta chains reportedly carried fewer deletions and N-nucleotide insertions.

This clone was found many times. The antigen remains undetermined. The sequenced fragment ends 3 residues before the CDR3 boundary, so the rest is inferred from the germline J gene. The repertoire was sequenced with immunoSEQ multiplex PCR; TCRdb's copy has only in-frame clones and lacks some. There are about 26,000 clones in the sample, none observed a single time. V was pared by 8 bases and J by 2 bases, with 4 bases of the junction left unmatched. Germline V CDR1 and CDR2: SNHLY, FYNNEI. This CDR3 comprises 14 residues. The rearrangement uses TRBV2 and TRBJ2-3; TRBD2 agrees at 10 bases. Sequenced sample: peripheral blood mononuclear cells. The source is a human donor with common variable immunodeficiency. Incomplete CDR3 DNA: TGTGCCAGCCAGCGGGAGGGGCCCACAGATACG. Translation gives CASQREGPTDT. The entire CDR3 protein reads CASQREGPTDTQYF.